The entry below gives a single T cell receptor (beta chain) sequence along with its context. The target antigen is unknown. The entry originates in a study of cytomegalovirus exposure and HLA in healthy donors. Broader study findings: The classifier reportedly diagnosed cytomegalovirus status with high sensitivity and specificity. The authors listed 164 TCR beta chains as cytomegalovirus-associated.

Method: immunoSEQ multiplex PCR; TCRdb's copy keeps in-frame clones and lacks some. The data show under 100,000 clones, with about four fifths seen just once and about 12% held by the top ten. This CDR3 is 14 amino acids long. Germline V gene data show CDR1 as LNHDA and CDR2 as SQIVND (reference sequence). V was clipped by 5 bases and J by 1 base; unmatched bases: 4. The sample consisted of PBMCs. The V call is TRBV19, the J call TRBJ1-2, with TRBD1 identical over 7 bases. The receptor was derived from a woman between 18 and 29 years old in good health and CMV-seropositive. CDR3 nucleotides: TGTGCCAGTAGTCCGGGACAGCATAACTATGGCTACACCTTC. Translation gives CASSPGQHNYGYTF. Looking up the rest from reference TRBV19 and TRBJ1-2 gives the full variable domain: DGGITQSPKYLFRKEGQNVTLSCEQNLNHDAMYWYRQDPGQGLRLIYYSQIVNDFQKGDIAEGYSVSREKKESFPLTVTSAQKNPTAFYLCASSPGQHNYGYTFGSGTRLTVV.